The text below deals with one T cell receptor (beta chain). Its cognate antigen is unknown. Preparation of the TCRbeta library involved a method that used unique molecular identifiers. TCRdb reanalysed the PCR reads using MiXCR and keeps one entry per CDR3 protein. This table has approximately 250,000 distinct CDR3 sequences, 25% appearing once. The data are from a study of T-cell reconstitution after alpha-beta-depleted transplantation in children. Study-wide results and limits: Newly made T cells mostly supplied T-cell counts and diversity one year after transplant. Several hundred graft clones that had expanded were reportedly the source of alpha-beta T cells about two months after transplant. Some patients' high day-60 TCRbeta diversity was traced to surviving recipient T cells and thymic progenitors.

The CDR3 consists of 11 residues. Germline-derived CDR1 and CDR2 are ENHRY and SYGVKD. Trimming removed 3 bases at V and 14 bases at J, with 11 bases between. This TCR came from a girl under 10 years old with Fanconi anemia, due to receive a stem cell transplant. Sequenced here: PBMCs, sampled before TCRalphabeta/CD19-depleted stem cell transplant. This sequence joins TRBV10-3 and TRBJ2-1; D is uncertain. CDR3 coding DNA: TGTGCCATCAGTGATGGCGTAGTTAAGTTCTTC. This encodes CAISDGVVKFF.